The T cell receptor (beta chain) under discussion was sequenced for a study of cytomegalovirus exposure and HLA in healthy donors. Overall study results and limits: Roughly uniform sequencing depth across donors was assumed, possibly incorrectly.

13 Jbeta primers and 60 Vbeta primers were used for the PCR. TCRdb's table, derived via immunoSEQ multiplex PCR, lists solely in-frame clones and lacks some. The profile shows 95,000 to 100,000 clones, 65% to 80% of them singletons. This clone was counted between two and nine times. Its antigen is not identified. This TCR came from a human donor in good health. The specimen sequenced was PBMCs.

The CDR3 region is CASSDAGAYTGELFF. Here the CDR3 DNA reads TGTGCCAGCAGTGATGCGGGGGCGTACACCGGGGAGCTGTTTTTT. The chain has TRBV25-1 and TRBJ2-2; tentatively, D is TRBD2 (7 bases). The CDR3 sequence is 15 residues long. Germline CDR1 MGHDK, CDR2 SYGVNS. V gave up 3 bases and J gave up 3 bases, with 11 bases separating them.